These 22 T cell receptor beta chains were all obtained from the same sample, sequenced in a study of T cells in tuberculosis (dated by TCRdb to 2016 to 2019). The protocol used for the library was the immunoSEQ multiplex PCR assay. In TCRdb, the immuneACCESS table is reduced to in-frame sequences with V and J assigned. These tables do not hold every clone; where another copy was compared, an unresolved V gene accounts for under half, and the others remain unexplained. This sample is represented by some 22,000 clones; about 97% of them were singletons. 5% to 8% of the sample is taken by the ten largest. Sequencing input: PBMCs. The receptors here all came from a donor aged 10-29 years with latent tuberculosis or without tuberculosis infection.

V and J are TRBV27 and TRBJ2-1, with D possibly TRBD2 on 6 matching bases. The CDR3 contains 15 residues. V was shortened by 5 bases and J by 8 bases, with 19 bases between the two germline ends. Germline V CDR1 and CDR2: MNHEY, SMNVEV (reference sequence). This CDR3 reads CASSPWDWVGYEQFF. In nucleotides, the CDR3 is TGTGCCAGCAGTCCATGGGACTGGGTGGGTTATGAGCAGTTCTTC.

This rearrangement joins TRBV21-1 to TRBJ2-5; the D call TRBD1 from the table was never checked on the DNA. TRBV21-1 is shown as a pseudogene. The CDR3 is made up of 15 amino acids. As DNA, the CDR3 is TGTGCCAGCAGCAAGCGGGGACAGGGGCCAGAGACCCAGTACTTC. Residues: CASSKRGQGPETQYF.

Regarding this clone: At one boundary the junction diverges from the germline segment, which might be a read error. J is TRBJ2-7 and V is TRBV30; D is uncertain. The germline V gene has CDR1 GTSNPN and CDR2 SVGIG (reference sequence). This CDR3 comprises 14 residues. The CDR3 DNA sequence: TGTGCCTGGAGTGTACCCTATATCTCCGACGAGCAGTACTTC. Translated: CAWSVPYISDEQYF. The whole variable domain, filled in from reference TRBV30 and TRBJ2-7, reads SQTIHQWPATLVQPVGSPLSLECTVEGTSNPNLYWYRQAAGRGLQLLFYSVGIGQISSEVPQNLSASRPQDRQFILSSKKLLLSDSGFYLCAWSVPYISDEQYFGPGTRLTVT.

This rearrangement joins TRBV7-3 to TRBJ2-2; 8 nucleotides match TRBD1. Germline CDR1 reads SGHTA; CDR2 reads FQGTGA. The CDR3 has 15 residues. Trimming cost V 3 bases and J 7 bases; bases outside gene matches: 7. The CDR3 spells CASSFAGGAGGELFF. The CDR3 nucleotides are TGTGCCAGCAGCTTCGCAGGGGGCGCAGGCGGGGAGCTGTTTTTT.

V and J are TRBV6-5 and TRBJ1-4, with a weak D call TRBD1 (6 bases). Germline CDR1 MNHEY, CDR2 SVGAGI. Trimming left V 4 bases short and J 7 bases short, with 13 bases between. The CDR3 is 14 residues long. The CDR3 DNA follows: TGTGCCAGCAGTTCTTCAGGGGCTGGTGAAAAACTGTTTTTT. Encoded protein: CASSSSGAGEKLFF.

The chain joins TRBV5-6 to TRBJ1-1, with D maybe TRBD1 (5 bases). Germline V lookup: CDR1 SGHDT, CDR2 YYEEEE. The germline V and J ends were trimmed by 4 bases and 8 bases, with 18 bases remaining between them. This CDR3 is built from 14 residues. The CDR3 sequence: CASSPASRRGEAFF. As DNA, the CDR3 is TGTGCCAGCAGCCCTGCTTCCCGTCGGGGGGAAGCTTTCTTT.

The gene calls are TRBV11-3 and TRBJ2-2, with TRBD2 matching over 7 bases. CDR3 size: 16 residues. In germline, CDR1 is SGHNT, CDR2 YENEEA. V was pared by 3 bases and J by 7 bases, with 11 bases of the junction left unmatched. The CDR3 nucleotides read TGTGCCAGCAGCTTGTATGGGGAGGGCCGGGACGGGGAGCTGTTTTTT. Its translation is CASSLYGEGRDGELFF.

The genes are TRBV10-3 and TRBJ1-2; tentatively, D is TRBD1 (5 bases). The CDR3 is 13 amino acids. Between the trimmed V and J ends, which lost 8 bases and 4 bases, there was a span of 14 bases. CDR1 and CDR2 (germline): ENHRY, SYGVKD. The CDR3 nucleotides are TGTGCCATCTTGCCGGGCGGGGGCTATGGCTACACCTTC. Translation: CAILPGGGYGYTF.

The chain is built from TRBV12-5 and TRBJ1-1; D gene ambiguous. The CDR3 is 13 amino acids. Looked up from germline, CDR1 is LGHNT and CDR2 is FRNRAP. V shed 5 bases and J shed 5 bases, with 12 bases lying between them. As DNA, the CDR3 is TGTGCTAGTGGTCTCCCGAGGGTTACTGAAGCTTTCTTT. Translating gives CASGLPRVTEAFF.

The chain uses TRBV25-1 and TRBJ2-5, with 9 nucleotides matching TRBD1. J was trimmed by 0 bases and V by 3 bases; bases with no gene match: 8. The CDR3 consists of 17 residues. Germline lookup yields CDR1 MGHDK and CDR2 SYGVNS. The CDR3 loop is CASSESMGQGHQETQYF. CDR3 coding DNA: TGTGCCAGCAGTGAGTCAATGGGACAGGGACACCAAGAGACCCAGTACTTC.

The chain carries TRBV15 and TRBJ1-5, with 9 bases that match TRBD1. The CDR3 extends over 16 amino acids. Germline CDR1 reads LNHNV; CDR2 reads YYDKDF (reference sequence). The J segment lost 2 bases and the V segment lost 6 bases, leaving 8 bases of the junction unmatched. CDR3 nucleotide sequence: TGTGCCACCAGGGAACCGGGACAGGGTGGCAATCAGCCCCAGCATTTT. This translates into CATREPGQGGNQPQHF.

The chain joins TRBV19 to TRBJ1-6; tentatively, D is TRBD1 (6 bases). The ends were cut back, 0 bases at V and 9 bases at J, with 18 bases in the middle. Germline lookup yields CDR1 LNHDA and CDR2 SQIVND (reference sequence). The CDR3 has 17 amino acids. CDR3 sequence (DNA): TGTGCCAGTAGTATAGAGGGGGCAGGGCAACAAGCTTCACCCCTCCACTTT. Translating it yields CASSIEGAGQQASPLHF.

This clone was seen only a few times. This CDR3 is CASSQISGRATDTQYF. CDR3 in DNA: TGCGCCAGCAGCCAGATTAGCGGGAGGGCCACAGATACGCAGTATTTT. The J gene is TRBJ2-3, the V gene TRBV4-1, with 11 nucleotides matching TRBD2. CDR3 length: 16 residues. Per the germline V gene, CDR1 is MGHRA and CDR2 is YSYEKL. V shed 3 bases, J shed 2 bases, and the junction held 4 bases outside the gene matches.

The CDR3 is CASSVSTSGGTDTQYF. For the CDR3, the DNA is TGTGCCAGCAGCGTCAGTACTAGCGGAGGCACAGATACGCAGTATTTT. The chain has TRBV9 and TRBJ2-3, with TRBD2 matching 8 bases. The CDR3 is 16 amino acids. CDR1 is SGDLS, CDR2 YYNGEE, per germline. Unmatched junction bases numbered 6, after V lost 2 bases and J lost 1 base.

The V gene is TRBV5-1, the J gene TRBJ1-1, with 8 bases aligning to TRBD1. This CDR3 region has 14 residues. CDR1 and CDR2 (germline): SGHRS, YFSETQ. V dropped 0 bases and J dropped 11; count of bases not matched to a gene: 9. DNA of the CDR3: TGCGCCAGCAGCTTGGATCCAGGGGGCGCGCGGGCTTTCTTT. Translated: CASSLDPGGARAFF.

CDR3 sequence (DNA): TGTGCCAGTAGAACCCTCGACAGGGGGCCCTACAATGAGCAGTTCTTC. Its protein product is CASRTLDRGPYNEQFF. V is TRBV19 and J is TRBJ2-1; 10 nucleotides align to TRBD1. The trim removed 6 bases at V and 2 bases at J, leaving 7 bases unmatched. CDR1 and CDR2 (germline): LNHDA, SQIVND (reference sequence). This CDR3 has 16 amino acids.

The chain links TRBV27 to TRBJ2-3, with 8 bases identical to TRBD1. CDR1 and CDR2 (germline): MNHEY, SMNVEV (reference sequence). The CDR3 sequence is 14 residues long. After removal of 5 bases from V and 3 bases from J, the junction contained 4 bases not matched to a gene. The CDR3 spells CASSDYRGTDTQYF. CDR3 in DNA: TGTGCCAGCAGTGACTACAGGGGGACAGATACGCAGTATTTT.

The V and J genes are TRBV7-2 and TRBJ1-5; D ambiguous. V was trimmed by 6 bases and J by 6 bases, leaving 27 bases between them. The CDR3 extends over 18 amino acids. Germline CDR1 is SGHTA and CDR2 is FQGNSA. The CDR3 sequence: CASSPSVGSLLRGQPQHF. The CDR3 DNA reads as TGTGCCAGCAGTCCATCTGTAGGGAGTTTACTTCGCGGTCAGCCCCAGCATTTT.

V gene TRBV4-1 combines with J gene TRBJ2-1, with TRBD2 as a possible D gene (7 bases). Germline CDR1 is MGHRA and CDR2 is YSYEKL. V lost 5 bases and J 12 bases, leaving 11 bases between the germline ends. CDR3 length: 11 residues. The CDR3 sequence is CASSEGGGQFF. The DNA for the CDR3 is TGCGCCAGCAGCGAAGGGGGGGGGCAGTTCTTC.

This clone has just one count. The chain employs TRBV2 and TRBJ2-7; D may be TRBD1 (6 bases). The CDR3 runs 14 residues. Germline CDR1 and CDR2: SNHLY and FYNNEI. The V end lost 4 bases, the J end lost 5 bases, and 15 bases lay between the germline ends. CDR3 region: CASSGGLSSNEQYF. The CDR3 bases are TGTGCCAGCAGTGGGGGGCTATCGAGCAACGAGCAGTACTTC. Combining the CDR3 with reference TRBV2 and TRBJ2-7 gives the whole variable domain EPEVTQTPSHQVTQMGQEVILRCVPISNHLYFYWYRQILGQKVEFLVSFYNNEISEKSEIFDDQFSVERPDGSNFTLKIRSTKLEDSAMYFCASSGGLSSNEQYFGPGTRLTVT.

V usage is TRBV4-1 and J usage is TRBJ2-7; D unresolved. In germline, CDR1 is MGHRA, CDR2 YSYEKL. The germline V and J ends were trimmed by 2 bases and 1 base, with 12 bases remaining between them. The CDR3 runs 15 residues. The CDR3 here is CASSQHRMVSYEQYF. For the CDR3, the DNA is TGCGCCAGCAGCCAACACAGAATGGTATCCTACGAGCAGTACTTC.

The chain combines TRBV10-1 with TRBJ2-2; unclear D gene. CDR3 length: 13 amino acids. Germline V lookup: CDR1 WNHNN, CDR2 SYGVQD (reference sequence). Trimming cost V 2 bases and J 3 bases, with 4 bases left between them. The CDR3 loop is CASSERDTGELFF. The CDR3 DNA reads TGCGCCAGCAGTGAGCGGGACACCGGGGAGCTGTTTTTT.